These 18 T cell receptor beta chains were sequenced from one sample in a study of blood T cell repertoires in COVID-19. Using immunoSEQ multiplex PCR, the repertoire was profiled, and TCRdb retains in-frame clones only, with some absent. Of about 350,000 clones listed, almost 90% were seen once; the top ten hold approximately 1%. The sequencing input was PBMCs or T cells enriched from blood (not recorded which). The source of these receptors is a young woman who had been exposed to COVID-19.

CDR3 DNA: TGCGCCAGCAGCCCCCCAGGGTCAACTAATGAAAAACTGTTTTTT. Translating gives CASSPPGSTNEKLFF. The chain carries TRBV5-1 and TRBJ1-4, with a possible D match to TRBD1 (5 bases). From germline, CDR1 is SGHRS and CDR2 YFSETQ. V lost 4 bases to trimming and J lost 0 bases, with 10 bases between them. This CDR3 spans 15 amino acids.

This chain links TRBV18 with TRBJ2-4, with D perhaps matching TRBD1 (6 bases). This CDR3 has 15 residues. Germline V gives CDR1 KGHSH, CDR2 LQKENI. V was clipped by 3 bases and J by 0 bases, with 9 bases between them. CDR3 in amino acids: CASSPGTSAKNIQYF. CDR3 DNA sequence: TGTGCCAGCTCACCCGGGACATCAGCCAAAAACATTCAGTACTTC.

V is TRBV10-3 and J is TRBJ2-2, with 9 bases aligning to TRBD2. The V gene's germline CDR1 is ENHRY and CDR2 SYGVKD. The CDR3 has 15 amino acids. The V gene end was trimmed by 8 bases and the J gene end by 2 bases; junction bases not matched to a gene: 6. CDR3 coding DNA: TGTGCCATCCGAGCGGGAGGAATCAACACCGGGGAGCTGTTTTTT. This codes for CAIRAGGINTGELFF.

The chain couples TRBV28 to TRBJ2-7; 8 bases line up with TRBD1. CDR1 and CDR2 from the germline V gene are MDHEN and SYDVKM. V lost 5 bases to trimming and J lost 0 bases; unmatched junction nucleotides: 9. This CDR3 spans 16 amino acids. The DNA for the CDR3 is TGTGCCAGCAGTCCCTACGGGACAGGTCACTCCTACGAGCAGTACTTC. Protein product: CASSPYGTGHSYEQYF. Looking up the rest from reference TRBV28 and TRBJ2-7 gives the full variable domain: DVKVTQSSRYLVKRTGEKVFLECVQDMDHENMFWYRQDPGLGLRLIYFSYDVKMKEKGDIPEGYSVSREKKERFSLILESASTNQTSMYLCASSPYGTGHSYEQYFGPGTRLTVT.

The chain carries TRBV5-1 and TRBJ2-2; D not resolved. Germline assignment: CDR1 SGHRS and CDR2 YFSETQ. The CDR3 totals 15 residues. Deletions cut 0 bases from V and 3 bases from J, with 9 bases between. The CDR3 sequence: CASSLVVPDTGELFF. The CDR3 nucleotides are TGCGCCAGCAGCTTGGTGGTCCCGGACACCGGGGAGCTGTTTTTT.

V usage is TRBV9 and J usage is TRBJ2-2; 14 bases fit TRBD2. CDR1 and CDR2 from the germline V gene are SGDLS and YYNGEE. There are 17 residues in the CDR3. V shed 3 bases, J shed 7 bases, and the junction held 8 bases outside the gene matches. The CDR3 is CASSARGLAGGIGELFF. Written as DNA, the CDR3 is TGTGCCAGCAGCGCCCGCGGACTAGCGGGAGGCATCGGGGAGCTGTTTTTT.

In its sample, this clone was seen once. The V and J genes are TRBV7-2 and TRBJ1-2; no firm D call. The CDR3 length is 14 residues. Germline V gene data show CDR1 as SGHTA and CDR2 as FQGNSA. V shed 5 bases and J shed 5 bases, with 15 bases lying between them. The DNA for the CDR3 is TGTGCCAGCAGCCCGACTTTCGGTGGGTATGGCTACACCTTC. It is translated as CASSPTFGGYGYTF.

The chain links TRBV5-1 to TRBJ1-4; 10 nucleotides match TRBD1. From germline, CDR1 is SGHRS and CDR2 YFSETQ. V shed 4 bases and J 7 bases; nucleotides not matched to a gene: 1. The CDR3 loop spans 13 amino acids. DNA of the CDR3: TGCGCCAGCAGCCGGGACAGGGGTGAAAAACTGTTTTTT. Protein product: CASSRDRGEKLFF.

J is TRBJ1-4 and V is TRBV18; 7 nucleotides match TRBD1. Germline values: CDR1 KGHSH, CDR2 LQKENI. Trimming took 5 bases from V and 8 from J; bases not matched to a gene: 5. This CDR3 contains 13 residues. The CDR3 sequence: CASSVQGEEKLFF. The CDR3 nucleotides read TGTGCCAGCTCAGTTCAGGGGGAAGAAAAACTGTTTTTT.

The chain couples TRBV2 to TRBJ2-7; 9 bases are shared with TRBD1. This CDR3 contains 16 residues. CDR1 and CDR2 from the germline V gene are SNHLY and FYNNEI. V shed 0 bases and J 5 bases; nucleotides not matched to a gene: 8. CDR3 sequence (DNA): TGTGCCAGCAGTGAAGCTGCCGGGACAGGGAAGAACGAGCAGTACTTC. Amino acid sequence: CASSEAAGTGKNEQYF.

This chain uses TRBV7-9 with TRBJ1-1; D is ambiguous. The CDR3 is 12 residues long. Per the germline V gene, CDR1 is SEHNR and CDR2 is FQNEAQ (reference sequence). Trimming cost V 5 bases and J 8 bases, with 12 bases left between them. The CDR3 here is CASSLGNLEAFF. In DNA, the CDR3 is TGTGCCAGCAGCCTCGGGAACCTCGAAGCTTTCTTT.

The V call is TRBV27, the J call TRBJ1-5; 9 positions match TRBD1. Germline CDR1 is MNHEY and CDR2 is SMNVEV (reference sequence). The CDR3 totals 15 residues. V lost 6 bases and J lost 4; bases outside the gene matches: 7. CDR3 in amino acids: CASRKDRGANQPQHF. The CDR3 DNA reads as TGTGCCAGCAGAAAGGACAGGGGCGCGAATCAGCCCCAGCATTTT.

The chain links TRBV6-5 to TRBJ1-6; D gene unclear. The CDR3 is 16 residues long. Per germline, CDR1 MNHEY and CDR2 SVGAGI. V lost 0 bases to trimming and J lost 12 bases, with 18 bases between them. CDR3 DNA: TGTGCCAGCAGTTACTCGAGTCCCCCGGTCCCTAAACCCCTCCACTTT. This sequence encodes CASSYSSPPVPKPLHF.

The CDR3 loop is CASSASISNTEAFF. The CDR3 DNA reads TGCGCCAGCAGCGCGTCAATATCGAACACTGAAGCTTTCTTT. The V call is TRBV5-1, the J call TRBJ1-1; no definite D call. The germline V gene has CDR1 SGHRS and CDR2 YFSETQ. This CDR3 is 14 amino acids long. The V and J ends lost 4 bases and 1 base respectively, with 11 bases between them.

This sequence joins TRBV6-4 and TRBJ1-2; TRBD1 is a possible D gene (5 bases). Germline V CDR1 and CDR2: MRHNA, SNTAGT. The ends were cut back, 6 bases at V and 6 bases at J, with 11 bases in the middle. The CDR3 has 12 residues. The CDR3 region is CASSGGGNGYTF. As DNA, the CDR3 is TGTGCCAGCAGCGGGGGAGGGAATGGCTACACCTTC.

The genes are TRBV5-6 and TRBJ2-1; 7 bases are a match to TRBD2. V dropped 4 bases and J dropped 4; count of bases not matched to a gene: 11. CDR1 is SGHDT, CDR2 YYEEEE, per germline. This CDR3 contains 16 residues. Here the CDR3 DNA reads TGTGCCAGCAGCATGACGGGGGAGGGTTGGTACAATGAGCAGTTCTTC. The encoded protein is CASSMTGEGWYNEQFF.

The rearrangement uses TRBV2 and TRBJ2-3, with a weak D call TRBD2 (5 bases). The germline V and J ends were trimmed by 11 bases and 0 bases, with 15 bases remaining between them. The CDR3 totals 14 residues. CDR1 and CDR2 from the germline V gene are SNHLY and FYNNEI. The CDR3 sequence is CAGNSDSSTDTQYF. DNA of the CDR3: TGTGCCGGGAACTCGGACTCTAGCACAGATACGCAGTATTTT.

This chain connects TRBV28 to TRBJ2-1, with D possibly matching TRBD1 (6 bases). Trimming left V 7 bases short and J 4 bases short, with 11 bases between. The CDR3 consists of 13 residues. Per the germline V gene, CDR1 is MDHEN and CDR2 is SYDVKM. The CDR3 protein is CASKGTPYNEQFF. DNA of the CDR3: TGTGCCAGCAAAGGGACACCATACAATGAGCAGTTCTTC.